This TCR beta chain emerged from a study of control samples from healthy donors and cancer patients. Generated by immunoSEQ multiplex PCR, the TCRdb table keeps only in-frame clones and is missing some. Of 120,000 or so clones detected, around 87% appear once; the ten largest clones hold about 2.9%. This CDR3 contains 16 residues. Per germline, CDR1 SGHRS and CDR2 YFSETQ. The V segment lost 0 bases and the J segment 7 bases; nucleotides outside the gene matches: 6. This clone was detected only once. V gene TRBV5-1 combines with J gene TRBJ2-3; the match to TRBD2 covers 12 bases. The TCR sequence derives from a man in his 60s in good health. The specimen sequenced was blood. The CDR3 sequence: CASSLEGLAGRNTQYF. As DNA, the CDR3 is TGCGCCAGCAGCTTGGAGGGACTAGCGGGTAGGAATACGCAGTATTTT.